One and the same sample provided the 27 T cell receptor beta chains below, sequenced in a study of T cells after yellow fever vaccination. TCRdb processed the 5' RACE reads anew with MiXCR; each CDR3 protein has one entry. The sample has around 100,000 distinct CDR3 sequences, 7% to 8.5% seen once. Specimen: CD8+ T cells sorted from PBMCs, collected 45 days after the yellow fever booster vaccination. These receptors were taken from a man under 40 who received the YFV17D yellow fever vaccine.

This clonotype has a count of ten or more. V and J are TRBV6-1 and TRBJ1-5; a weak D match, TRBD1 (6 bases). The CDR3 totals 15 residues. Trimming removed 7 bases from V and 1 base from J, with 14 bases in between. Germline assignment: CDR1 MNHNS and CDR2 SASEGT. CDR3 nucleotides: TGTGCCAGCACCGGAGGACAGCTGAGCAATCAGCCCCAGCATTTT. It encodes CASTGGQLSNQPQHF.

This clonotype was picked up a small number of times. The CDR3 region is CASSHPPPGQPIVRNTEAFF. CDR3 in DNA: TGTGCCAGCAGCCACCCCCCGCCCGGACAGCCGATCGTAAGGAACACTGAAGCTTTCTTT. The chain is built from TRBV6-2 or TRBV6-3 and TRBJ1-1; tentative D call: TRBD1 (6 bases). Germline V gives CDR1 MNHEY, CDR2 SVGEGT. CDR3 size: 20 residues. V dropped 6 bases and J dropped 1 base, with 30 bases sitting between them.

This clonotype appeared many times. CDR3: CSALDDADYGYTF. CDR3 in DNA: TGCAGCGCCCTCGACGATGCGGACTATGGCTACACCTTC. The rearrangement uses TRBV29-1 and TRBJ1-2; unclear D gene. Trimming pared 7 bases from V and 3 bases from J, leaving 15 bases between. The length of the CDR3 is 13 residues. Germline V gene lookup returns CDR1 SQVTM and CDR2 ANQGSEA.

This clonotype was seen repeatedly, ten times or more. The chain joins TRBV4-3 to TRBJ2-1; D gene uncertain. Per the germline V gene, CDR1 is LGHNA and CDR2 is YSLEER. V gave up 3 bases and J gave up 4 bases, with 13 bases separating them. The CDR3 contains 15 residues. CDR3 in DNA: TGCGCCAGCAGCCACCAACGCGGTGCATACAATGAGCAGTTCTTC. Protein sequence: CASSHQRGAYNEQFF.

J is TRBJ1-1 and V is TRBV6-5; 7 positions agree with TRBD1. This CDR3 spans 16 amino acids. The V gene end was trimmed by 2 bases and the J gene end by 2 bases; junction bases not matched to a gene: 8. Germline V lookup: CDR1 MNHEY, CDR2 SVGAGI. The chain's CDR3 is CASSYLAGQINTEAFF. Written as DNA, the CDR3 is TGTGCCAGCAGTTACCTCGCGGGACAGATTAACACTGAAGCTTTCTTT.

Only a few counts were recorded for this clonotype. The chain uses TRBV6-2 or TRBV6-3 and TRBJ2-1; D not certain. Trimming cost V 7 bases and J 8 bases, with 15 bases left between them. The germline gives CDR1 MNHEY, CDR2 SVGEGT. The CDR3 is made up of 13 amino acids. The CDR3 loop is CASNNPGGHEQFF. In DNA, the CDR3 is TGTGCCAGCAACAACCCGGGTGGTCATGAGCAGTTCTTC.

The table lists this clonotype with many counts. The CDR3 loop is CSVETLAGEETQYF. The CDR3 DNA reads TGCAGCGTTGAGACCCTAGCGGGAGAAGAGACCCAGTACTTC. This chain links TRBV29-1 with TRBJ2-5; 10 nucleotides align to TRBD2. CDR1 SQVTM and CDR2 ANQGSEA come from the germline V gene. The CDR3 extends over 14 amino acids. V was pared by 3 bases and J by 3 bases, with 4 bases of the junction left unmatched.

This clonotype was observed many times. The V gene is TRBV7-9, the J gene TRBJ1-3, with D tentatively TRBD1 (5 bases). V was trimmed by 6 bases and J by 8 bases, leaving 23 bases between them. From germline, CDR1 is SEHNR and CDR2 FQNEAQ (reference sequence). The length of the CDR3 is 16 residues. The CDR3, as DNA: TGTGCCAGCAGTTACCTTTACAGCATTCAGGGCGACACCATATATTTT. Translation: CASSYLYSIQGDTIYF.

On this clonotype: Being one base from a much bigger clone, this may be a read error. The chain employs TRBV6-6 and TRBJ2-3; TRBD1 is a possible D gene (6 bases). V was shortened by 7 bases and J by 8 bases, with 16 bases between the two germline ends. CDR1 is MNHNY and CDR2 is SVGAGI in the germline V gene (reference sequence). This CDR3 has 13 amino acids. CDR3 bases: TGTGCCAGCAACCTGGACAGTATCTCTACGCAGTATTTT. This gives the protein CASNLDSISTQYF.

This clonotype was recorded at least ten times. This chain connects TRBV5-6 to TRBJ2-7, with D possibly being TRBD1 (6 bases). The V gene's germline CDR1 is SGHDT and CDR2 YYEEEE. V was cut by 0 bases and J by 4 bases, with 17 bases left in between. This CDR3 has 16 amino acids. The CDR3 region is CASSLVGQSFWYEQYF. The CDR3 DNA sequence: TGTGCCAGCAGCTTGGTGGGACAAAGCTTTTGGTACGAGCAGTACTTC. Variable domain in full (rest from reference TRBV5-6 and TRBJ2-7): DAGVTQSPTHLIKTRGQQVTLRCSPKSGHDTVSWYQQALGQGPQFIFQYYEEEERQRGNFPDRFSGHQFPNYSSELNVNALLLGDSALYLCASSLVGQSFWYEQYFGPGTRLTVT.

Remarks on this clonotype: The junction departs from the called germline gene at one end, perhaps through a read error. V gene TRBV6-5 combines with J gene TRBJ2-1; D is possibly TRBD2 (6 bases). Germline CDR1 is MNHEY and CDR2 is SVGAGI. The CDR3 sequence is 14 residues long. For the CDR3, the DNA is TGTGCCAGCAGTATACTAGCCGGGGAAAATGAGCGGTTCTTC. Protein: CASSILAGENERFF.

This clonotype was detected only a few times. This chain links TRBV5-1 with TRBJ2-1; 9 bases are a match to TRBD1. V gave up 3 bases and J gave up 8 bases; unmatched junction bases: 6. Germline V CDR1 and CDR2: SGHRS, YFSETQ. The CDR3 is 14 amino acids. CDR3 region: CASSSGQGYHEQFF. In DNA form, the CDR3 reads TGCGCCAGCAGCTCGGGACAGGGTTACCATGAGCAGTTCTTC.

The chain carries TRBV5-1 and TRBJ2-3; D unclear. V was clipped by 0 bases and J by 5 bases, with 7 bases between them. This CDR3 region has 13 residues. The germline CDR1 and CDR2 sequences are SGHRS and YFSETQ. The CDR3 DNA follows: TGCGCCAGCAGCTTGGTATTCGAAGATACGCAGTATTTT. Amino acids: CASSLVFEDTQYF. Combining the CDR3 with reference TRBV5-1 and TRBJ2-3 gives the whole variable domain KAGVTQTPRYLIKTRGQQVTLSCSPISGHRSVSWYQQTPGQGLQFLFEYFSETQRNKGNFPGRFSGRQFSNSRSEMNVSTLELGDSALYLCASSLVFEDTQYFGPGTRLTVL.

This clonotype was detected ten times or more. This chain connects TRBV20-1 to TRBJ2-1; the match to TRBD2 covers 14 bases. Losses at the gene ends were 5 bases for V and 2 bases for J; bases not matched to a gene: 14. This CDR3 is 19 amino acids long. CDR1 is DFQATT, CDR2 SNEGSKA, per germline (reference sequence). CDR3 protein: CSAPPGLAGELAAYNEQFF. Here the CDR3 DNA reads TGCAGTGCTCCTCCGGGACTAGCGGGAGAGTTGGCCGCCTACAATGAGCAGTTCTTC.

This clonotype was recorded at least ten times. The chain joins TRBV12-3 or TRBV12-4 to TRBJ2-3, with D tentatively TRBD1 (5 bases). There are 14 residues in the CDR3. V dropped 4 bases and J dropped 5 bases, with 13 bases sitting between them. Here the CDR3 reads CASSSGLREDTQYF. The DNA for the CDR3 is TGTGCCAGCAGTTCAGGGTTAAGAGAAGATACGCAGTATTTT.

The gene calls are TRBV11-2 and TRBJ2-7; D is perhaps TRBD1 (5 bases). CDR3 length equals 13 residues. CDR1 and CDR2 (germline): SGHAT, FQNNGV. In DNA form, the CDR3 reads TGTGGCACCCCCGGACACGCTACCTACGAGCAGTACTTC. This gives the protein CGTPGHATYEQYF.

V usage is TRBV7-8 and J usage is TRBJ2-7; no reliable D call. This CDR3 region has 14 residues. Germline CDR1 SGHVS, CDR2 FQNEAQ. The ends were cut back, 3 bases at V and 0 bases at J, with 9 bases in the middle. Written as DNA, the CDR3 is TGTGCCAGCAGCTTTTTAGTAAGCTCCTACGAGCAGTACTTC. Protein product: CASSFLVSSYEQYF.

The rearrangement links TRBV11-2 to TRBJ2-3; D ambiguous. CDR1 is SGHAT and CDR2 is FQNNGV in the germline V gene. The CDR3 extends over 14 amino acids. The V gene lost 4 bases and the J gene lost 1 base, with 9 bases spanning the gap. CDR3 region: CASSSPSRTDTQYF. CDR3 coding DNA: TGTGCCAGCAGCTCGCCGAGCCGCACAGATACGCAGTATTTT.

This clonotype was seen many times. The chain employs TRBV11-2 and TRBJ1-1; D is unresolved. CDR3 length: 13 amino acids. Deletions cut 2 bases from V and 4 bases from J, with 8 bases between. Germline V gene sequence: CDR1 SGHAT, CDR2 FQNNGV. The DNA of the CDR3 is TGTGCCAGCAGCTTAACGGCCGGCACTGAAGCTTTCTTT. Translation: CASSLTAGTEAFF. Full variable domain (remainder filled in from reference TRBV11-2 and TRBJ1-1): EAGVAQSPRYKIIEKRQSVAFWCNPISGHATLYWYQQILGQGPKLLIQFQNNGVVDDSQLPKDRFSAERLKGVDSTLKIQPAKLEDSAVYLCASSLTAGTEAFFGQGTRLTVV.

This clonotype was recorded many times. The rearrangement joins TRBV12-3 or TRBV12-4 to TRBJ1-2; D perhaps matches TRBD1 (6 bases). The V end lost 4 bases, the J end lost 7 bases, and 22 bases lay between the germline ends. The CDR3 is made up of 16 amino acids. CDR3 residues: CASSSGYRGRFGGYTF. CDR3 coding DNA: TGTGCCAGCAGTTCCGGGTACCGGGGGCGCTTTGGTGGCTACACCTTC.

This clonotype came up many times. This chain connects TRBV12-3 or TRBV12-4 to TRBJ1-4, with TRBD1 as a possible D gene (5 bases). This CDR3 spans 14 amino acids. Trimming shortened V by 3 bases and J by 6 bases, and 11 bases separated the two germline ends. The CDR3 DNA sequence: TGTGCCAGCAGTTTCCCCGGGACGGATGAAAAACTGTTTTTT. It codes for CASSFPGTDEKLFF.

To note about this clonotype: Since a much larger clone is just one base distant, this may be a read error. The chain has TRBV27 and TRBJ1-1; no clear D gene. V shed 6 bases and J shed 4 bases, with 12 bases lying between them. CDR1 and CDR2 (germline): MNHEY, SMNVEV (reference sequence). This CDR3 has 13 residues. Written as DNA, the CDR3 is TGTGCCAGCAGAACTCTAACGATCACTGAAGCTTTCTTT. Translated: CASRTLTITEAFF.

This clonotype was counted at least ten times. This chain connects TRBV4-3 to TRBJ2-3; no firm D call. CDR1 and CDR2 (germline): LGHNA, YSLEER. The CDR3 is 14 amino acids. Trimming removed 0 bases at V and 2 bases at J, with 6 bases between. The CDR3 region is CASSQDLYTDTQYF. DNA for the CDR3: TGCGCCAGCAGCCAAGATCTTTACACAGATACGCAGTATTTT.

This clonotype was found many times. This sequence joins TRBV4-1 and TRBJ1-5, with D unclear. In germline, CDR1 is MGHRA, CDR2 YSYEKL. Trimming left V 4 bases short and J 3 bases short, with 13 bases between. The CDR3 has 15 residues. The CDR3 coding sequence is TGCGCCAGCAGCCCCTCCGCGCAGCACAATCAGCCCCAGCATTTT. Residues: CASSPSAQHNQPQHF.

In its sample, this clonotype was seen many times. The rearrangement uses TRBV6-2 or TRBV6-3 and TRBJ2-7; TRBD2 agrees at 10 bases. This CDR3 contains 16 residues. CDR1 MNHEY and CDR2 SVGEGT come from the germline V gene. With 0 bases clipped from V and 0 bases from J, the junction kept 2 bases outside the gene matches. This CDR3 reads CASSYSRLAGSYEQYF. CDR3 DNA sequence: TGTGCCAGCAGTTACTCCAGACTAGCGGGCTCCTACGAGCAGTACTTC.

On this clonotype itself: This may stem from a read error, because a much larger clone lies one nucleotide away. This chain links TRBV7-9 with TRBJ2-7, with 7 bases matching TRBD1. The CDR3 has 15 residues. V lost 4 bases and J lost 2; bases outside the gene matches: 8. CDR1 and CDR2 from the germline V gene are SEHNR and FQNEAQ (reference sequence). The CDR3: CASSSGGSRTYEQYF. For the CDR3, the DNA is TGTGCCAGCAGCTCAGGGGGTTCAAGGACCTACGAGCAGTACTTC.

This clonotype was seen only a few times. The chain has TRBV29-1 and TRBJ2-3; D gene unclear. Trimming shortened V by 0 bases and J by 9 bases, and 19 bases separated the two germline ends. CDR1 is SQVTM and CDR2 is ANQGSEA in the germline V gene. The CDR3 contains 15 residues. The DNA of the CDR3 is TGCAGCGTTGAAGATCCCCCTCTAGGCGGAGACACGCAGTATTTT. It yields the protein CSVEDPPLGGDTQYF.